A selection of T cell receptor beta chains follows, all from one sample in a study of blood T cell repertoires in COVID-19. Clones were sequenced by immunoSEQ multiplex PCR, and TCRdb holds only the in-frame ones, with some missing. Among approximately 300,000 clones, roughly 83% were seen once, and the ten largest hold about 1.7%. Sequencing was done on a sample of peripheral blood. The source of these receptors is a woman aged 45-65 years with acute or convalescent COVID-19. CDR3s include the opening cysteine and the closing phenylalanine or tryptophan. The D gene is left open where the match is weak. Where a row states a size, it is once, few, many or the class of an expanded clone; other rows omit it.

abundance	j_gene	d_gene	v_gene	CDR3aa	CDR3nt
-	TRBJ2-1	TRBD2	TRBV9	CASSVGLADYNEQFF	TGTGCCAGCAGCGTAGGACTAGCGGACTACAATGAGCAGTTCTTC
-	TRBJ2-7	-	TRBV18	CASSPRDSFLRYEQYF	TGTGCCAGCTCACCCCGGGACTCCTTTTTACGCTACGAGCAGTACTTC
-	TRBJ1-2	TRBD1	TRBV7-2	CASSLAGGEGGYTF	TGTGCCAGCAGCTTAGCAGGGGGCGAGGGTGGCTACACCTTC
-	TRBJ2-5	-	TRBV18	CASSHGQNQETQYF	TGTGCCAGCTCGCACGGACAGAACCAAGAGACCCAGTACTTC
-	TRBJ2-3	TRBD2	TRBV5-1	CASSPGLVETDTQYF	TGCGCCAGCAGCCCTGGACTAGTGGAAACAGATACGCAGTATTTT
-	TRBJ1-6	TRBD1	TRBV2	CASSDVGQGYSPLHF	TGTGCCAGCAGTGATGTTGGACAGGGGTATTCACCCCTCCACTTT
-	TRBJ1-5	-	TRBV27	CASKYVQGNQPQHF	TGTGCCAGTAAGTATGTACAAGGCAATCAGCCCCAGCATTTT
-	TRBJ1-5	TRBD1	TRBV18	CASSRSDRGWNQPQHF	TGTGCCAGCTCGCGCTCGGACAGGGGGTGGAATCAGCCCCAGCATTTT
once	TRBJ2-5	-	TRBV4-3	CASSQDRVGTQYF	TGCGCCAGCAGCCAAGATCGGGTGGGGACCCAGTACTTC
-	TRBJ1-4	-	TRBV5-1	CASSLAGTAGSEKLFF	TGCGCCAGCAGCTTGGCCGGCACCGCGGGGAGTGAAAAACTGTTTTTT
-	TRBJ2-1	TRBD2	TRBV5-4	CASSPGTRYNEQFF	TGTGCCAGCAGTCCCGGGACTAGGTACAATGAGCAGTTCTTC
-	TRBJ1-3	-	TRBV4-3	CASSQDGTFGNTIYF	TGCGCCAGCAGCCAAGACGGGACATTCGGAAACACCATATATTTT
once	TRBJ1-1	TRBD1	TRBV5-1	CASSGGQSGGSAFF	TGCGCCAGCAGCGGGGGACAATCAGGGGGCTCGGCTTTCTTT
-	TRBJ2-3	TRBD2	TRBV12-5	CASATSGRYTDTQYF	TGTGCTAGTGCTACTAGCGGGAGGTACACAGATACGCAGTATTTT
-	TRBJ2-2	TRBD2	TRBV6-5	CAAGVAGWTGELFF	TGTGCCGCCGGGGTAGCGGGATGGACCGGGGAGCTGTTTTTT
-	TRBJ1-2	-	TRBV20-1	CSASDPSADYGYTF	TGCAGTGCTAGTGACCCCAGCGCGGACTATGGCTACACCTTC
-	TRBJ2-3	-	TRBV13	CASSLGGDYTDTQYF	TGTGCCAGCAGCTTAGGAGGTGACTACACAGATACGCAGTATTTT
once	TRBJ1-1	-	TRBV7-9	CASSPSRGGLNTEAFF	TGTGCCAGCAGCCCCTCACGGGGGGGGTTGAACACTGAAGCTTTCTTT
-	TRBJ1-2	TRBD1	TRBV2	CASRRTGTAYGYTF	TGTGCCAGCCGTCGTACCGGGACAGCCTATGGCTACACCTTC
-	TRBJ1-5	-	TRBV19	CASSKRGGNQPQHF	TGTGCCAGTAGCAAAAGGGGCGGCAATCAGCCCCAGCATTTT
once	TRBJ2-5	TRBD2	TRBV7-3	CASSLGSSGSGETQYF	TGTGCCAGCAGCCTAGGGTCTAGCGGGAGTGGGGAGACCCAGTACTTC
-	TRBJ1-2	TRBD1	TRBV7-2	CASSSSGTAYGYTF	TGTGCCAGCAGCTCCTCCGGGACAGCATATGGCTACACCTTC
-	TRBJ1-4	-	TRBV19	CASRGLVATNEKLFF	TGTGCCAGTAGGGGACTCGTTGCAACTAATGAAAAACTGTTTTTT
-	TRBJ1-5	TRBD1	TRBV4-1	CASSVRTGSDSNQPQHF	TGCGCCAGCAGCGTCCGGACAGGGAGCGATAGCAATCAGCCCCAGCATTTT
-	TRBJ2-1	TRBD2	TRBV3-1/TRBV3-2	CASSQGLAGPYNEQFF	TGTGCCAGCAGCCAAGGACTAGCGGGACCTTACAATGAGCAGTTCTTC
-	TRBJ2-7	TRBD2	TRBV6-5	CASRALAKYEQYF	TGTGCCAGCAGAGCACTAGCGAAGTACGAGCAGTACTTC
-	TRBJ2-1	TRBD1	TRBV18	CASSLGTGAYNEQFF	TGTGCCAGCTCACTTGGGACAGGGGCCTACAATGAGCAGTTCTTC
once	TRBJ1-3	-	TRBV19	CASRRWSSGNTIYF	TGTGCCAGTAGGCGGTGGAGCTCTGGAAACACCATATATTTT
-	TRBJ2-3	-	TRBV19	CASSIVAGSTDTQYF	TGTGCCAGTAGTATAGTGGCGGGAAGCACAGATACGCAGTATTTT
-	TRBJ2-5	TRBD2	TRBV28	CASRKREGAETQYF	TGTGCCAGCAGGAAGCGGGAGGGAGCGGAGACCCAGTACTTC
few	TRBJ2-7	-	TRBV7-9	CASSPEDYEQYF	TGTGCCAGCAGCCCAGAGGACTACGAGCAGTACTTC